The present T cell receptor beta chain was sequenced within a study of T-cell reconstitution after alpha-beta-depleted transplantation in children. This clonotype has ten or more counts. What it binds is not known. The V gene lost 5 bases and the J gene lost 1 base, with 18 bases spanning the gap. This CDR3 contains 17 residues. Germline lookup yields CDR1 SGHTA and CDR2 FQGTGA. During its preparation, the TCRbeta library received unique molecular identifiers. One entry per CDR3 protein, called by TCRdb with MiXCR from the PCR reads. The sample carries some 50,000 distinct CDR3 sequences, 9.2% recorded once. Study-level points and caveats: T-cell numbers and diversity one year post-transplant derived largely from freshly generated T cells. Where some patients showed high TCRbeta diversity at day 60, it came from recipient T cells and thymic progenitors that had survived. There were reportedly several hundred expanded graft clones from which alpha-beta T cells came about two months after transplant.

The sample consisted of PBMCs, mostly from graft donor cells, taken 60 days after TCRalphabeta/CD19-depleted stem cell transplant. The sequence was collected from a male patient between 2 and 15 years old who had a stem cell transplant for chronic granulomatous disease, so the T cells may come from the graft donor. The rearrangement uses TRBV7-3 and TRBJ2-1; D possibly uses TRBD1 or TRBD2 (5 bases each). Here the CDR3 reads CASSPFNSGASYNEQFF. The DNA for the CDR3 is TGTGCCAGCAGCCCTTTTAACTCCGGGGCATCCTACAATGAGCAGTTCTTC.